The text below deals with one T cell receptor (beta chain). These data belong to a study of control samples from healthy donors and cancer patients. Here immunoSEQ multiplex PCR was the method, and the copy in TCRdb shows in-frame clones only, minus some. This sample has some 100,000 clones; 75% to 95% occur once, and the top ten carry 4% to 5.5%. This receptor was identified in a human donor in good health. The donor label of this sample is uncertain. Sequencing input: blood.

The DNA for the CDR3 is TGCGCCAGCAGAAATACAGGGGGATATGGCTACACCTTC. Translating it yields CASRNTGGYGYTF. The chain combines TRBV5-1 with TRBJ1-2; TRBD1 matches 8 bases. The CDR3 totals 13 residues. Germline V gives CDR1 SGHRS, CDR2 YFSETQ. The J segment lost 5 bases and the V segment lost 5 bases, leaving 5 bases of the junction unmatched.